The next 26 T cell receptor beta chains were all read from a single sample in a study of cytomegalovirus exposure and HLA in healthy donors. The PCR contained 60 Vbeta and 13 Jbeta primers. Clones were sequenced by immunoSEQ multiplex PCR, and TCRdb holds only the in-frame ones, with some missing. The sample yields approximately 76,000 clones, roughly 64% seen once. The specimen sequenced was PBMCs. Receptors were obtained from a man aged 30 to 45 in good health and CMV-seropositive.

Of note for this clone: One junction end does not reproduce the germline sequence, and a read error may be involved. This chain joins TRBV10-3 and TRBJ2-7, with D possibly being TRBD1 (6 bases). CDR1 and CDR2 from the germline V gene are ENHRY and SYGVKD. The CDR3 has 14 amino acids. The CDR3, as DNA: TGTGCCATCAGTCAGTCCCGGGACAACGACGAGCAGTACTTC. Translating gives CAISQSRDNDEQYF.

This clone has more than one count but fewer than ten. CDR3 nucleotides: TGTGCCAGTACTGGGACAGGGAAATTCACTGAAGCTTTCTTT. Its protein is CASTGTGKFTEAFF. This chain uses TRBV6-5 with TRBJ1-1, with 9 bases matching TRBD1. The CDR3 consists of 14 residues. CDR1 and CDR2 from the germline V gene are MNHEY and SVGAGI. V shed 9 bases, J shed 4 bases, and the junction held 9 bases outside the gene matches.

DNA for the CDR3: TGTGCCAGCAGTGACGACAGAGTTAATGAAAAACTGTTTTTT. Amino acid sequence: CASSDDRVNEKLFF. The chain uses TRBV25-1 and TRBJ1-4; a weak D match, TRBD1 (5 bases). V was clipped by 3 bases and J by 4 bases, with 9 bases between them. Germline lookup yields CDR1 MGHDK and CDR2 SYGVNS. The CDR3 length is 14 residues.

This clone was observed a handful of times. V usage is TRBV9 and J usage is TRBJ2-3; D gene ambiguous. Germline V lookup: CDR1 SGDLS, CDR2 YYNGEE. V gave up 4 bases and J gave up 8 bases, with 17 bases separating them. This CDR3 comprises 14 residues. As DNA, the CDR3 is TGTGCCAGCAGCCCCCCGACCCCTAGTAGTACGCAGTATTTT. This codes for CASSPPTPSSTQYF.

The chain uses TRBV11-1 and TRBJ2-3; D remains ambiguous. Germline loops: CDR1 SGHAT, CDR2 FQDESV (reference sequence). V was shortened by 6 bases and J by 5 bases, with 12 bases between the two germline ends. This CDR3 has 13 amino acids. CDR3 in DNA: TGTGCCAGCAGGCAAGACACTCAAGATACGCAGTATTTT. Protein sequence: CASRQDTQDTQYF.

As DNA, the CDR3 is TGTGCCAGCGATTCGGGAAGCTCCTACGAGCAGTACTTC. It translates to CASDSGSSYEQYF. The chain recombines TRBV28 with TRBJ2-7, with D possibly being TRBD2 (5 bases). The CDR3 extends over 13 amino acids. CDR1 and CDR2 from the germline V gene are MDHEN and SYDVKM. Trimming stripped 8 bases from V and 0 bases from J, with 11 bases between.

This clone was detected a few times. The rearrangement joins TRBV18 to TRBJ1-1, with D maybe TRBD1 (6 bases). V gave up 3 bases and J gave up 4 bases, with 15 bases separating them. This CDR3 is 15 amino acids long. Germline V gene lookup returns CDR1 KGHSH and CDR2 LQKENI. CDR3 region: CASSPEGGMGTEAFF. CDR3 DNA sequence: TGTGCCAGCTCACCCGAGGGGGGGATGGGCACTGAAGCTTTCTTT. The entire variable domain, with the rest obtained from reference TRBV18 and TRBJ1-1, is as follows: NAGVMQNPRHLVRRRGQEARLRCSPMKGHSHVYWYRQLPEEGLKFMVYLQKENIIDESGMPKERFSAEFPKEGPSILRIQQVVRGDSAAYFCASSPEGGMGTEAFFGQGTRLTVV.

The chain carries TRBV11-2 and TRBJ2-5; 9 bases fit TRBD2. V lost 8 bases, J lost 5 bases, and 15 bases stayed unmatched. Germline V gene sequence: CDR1 SGHAT, CDR2 FQNNGV. The CDR3 contains 16 residues. Here the CDR3 DNA reads TGTGCCAGCGGTTCGCTAGCGGGACGGGAGCGTGAGACCCAGTACTTC. This gives the protein CASGSLAGRERETQYF.

This clone was seen more than once but under ten times. V gene TRBV9 combines with J gene TRBJ2-5; 7 nucleotides agree with TRBD2. This CDR3 has 15 amino acids. V gave up 3 bases and J gave up 2 bases; unmatched junction bases: 7. CDR1 is SGDLS and CDR2 is YYNGEE in the germline V gene. CDR3 nucleotides: TGTGCCAGCAGCGCCGGGAGGTGGATACAAGAGACCCAGTACTTC. Its protein is CASSAGRWIQETQYF.

Sample share makes this clone medium-sized. The chain uses TRBV10-3 and TRBJ2-7, with 13 bases lining up with TRBD2. With 5 bases clipped from V and 4 bases from J, the junction kept 11 bases outside the gene matches. Germline values: CDR1 ENHRY, CDR2 SYGVKD. The length of the CDR3 is 17 residues. CDR3 DNA: TGTGCCATCAGTCCTGGGACTAGCGGGGTCTACAGGTACGAGCAGTACTTC. Amino acid sequence: CAISPGTSGVYRYEQYF.

The gene calls are TRBV6-6 and TRBJ2-3, with 11 nucleotides matching TRBD1. The CDR3 has 15 residues. Looked up from germline, CDR1 is MNHNY and CDR2 is SVGAGI (reference sequence). V gave up 6 bases and J gave up 6 bases; unmatched junction bases: 8. As DNA, the CDR3 is TGTGCCAGCAGGTTCGGACAGGGGGCTGAGGATACGCAGTATTTT. Its protein is CASRFGQGAEDTQYF.

This chain uses TRBV7-9 with TRBJ1-1; weak D call: TRBD1 (5 bases). Trimming shortened V by 4 bases and J by 0 bases, and 12 bases separated the two germline ends. Germline V gene sequence: CDR1 SEHNR, CDR2 FQNEAQ (reference sequence). CDR3 length: 15 amino acids. The DNA of the CDR3 is TGTGCCAGCAGCTCCCCGACAGCCATGAACACTGAAGCTTTCTTT. This sequence encodes CASSSPTAMNTEAFF.

The chain uses TRBV19 and TRBJ1-5, with TRBD1 as a possible D gene (6 bases). Germline CDR1 reads LNHDA; CDR2 reads SQIVND (reference sequence). The CDR3 loop spans 14 amino acids. The ends were cut back, 6 bases at V and 3 bases at J, with 12 bases in the middle. CDR3 sequence reads: CASSRTGNNQPQHF. The CDR3 DNA reads as TGTGCCAGTAGCCGAACAGGGAACAATCAGCCCCAGCATTTT.

The CDR3 region has the DNA TGTGCCAGCAGCAAGGGGGGGATGGCAGGGCTCTTTAACTATGGCTACACCTTC. This gives the protein CASSKGGMAGLFNYGYTF. V usage is TRBV9 and J usage is TRBJ1-2, with a weak D call TRBD1 (6 bases). V was clipped by 4 bases and J by 1 base, with 23 bases between them. This CDR3 is 18 amino acids long. Germline values: CDR1 SGDLS, CDR2 YYNGEE.

This rearrangement joins TRBV5-1 to TRBJ2-7; 7 bases map to TRBD2. The CDR3 extends over 14 amino acids. Germline CDR1 SGHRS, CDR2 YFSETQ. V was pared by 3 bases and J by 5 bases, with 8 bases of the junction left unmatched. Written as DNA, the CDR3 is TGCGCCAGCAGCTCCGGACTAGTTATCAACGAGCAGTACTTC. Protein sequence: CASSSGLVINEQYF.

The chain has TRBV30 and TRBJ1-4; TRBD1 matches 9 bases. There are 16 residues in the CDR3. Germline V gene lookup returns CDR1 GTSNPN and CDR2 SVGIG (reference sequence). V gave up 5 bases and J gave up 3 bases; unmatched junction bases: 10. The CDR3 nucleotides read TGTGCCTGGCAGCCCCACAGGGGGCAGGCTAATGAAAAACTGTTTTTT. This sequence encodes CAWQPHRGQANEKLFF.

Only one count was recorded for this clone. The chain carries TRBV10-3 and TRBJ2-2; TRBD2 matches at 9 bases. Trimming took 5 bases from V and 5 from J; bases not matched to a gene: 12. The CDR3 length is 17 residues. Germline V gene lookup returns CDR1 ENHRY and CDR2 SYGVKD. In DNA, the CDR3 is TGTGCCATCAGTAGCGGGGGGACCTACACAGGAACCGGGGAGCTGTTTTTT. Amino acid sequence: CAISSGGTYTGTGELFF.

The chain combines TRBV28 with TRBJ2-7; a weak D match, TRBD1 (6 bases). The CDR3 sequence is 14 residues long. Trimming removed 6 bases from V and 3 bases from J, with 15 bases in between. Germline assignment: CDR1 MDHEN and CDR2 SYDVKM. The CDR3 nucleotides are TGTGCCAGCAGCCAGGGACATCGGGGCTACGAGCAGTACTTC. It encodes CASSQGHRGYEQYF.

This CDR3 is CASGAGTYEQYF. The CDR3 region has the DNA TGTGCCAGTGGGGCAGGGACCTACGAGCAGTACTTC. The chain is built from TRBV11-3 and TRBJ2-7; the D gene is possibly TRBD1 (5 bases). V lost 9 bases, J lost 2 bases, and 11 bases lay in between. The CDR3 has 12 amino acids. Germline V gives CDR1 SGHNT, CDR2 YENEEA.

V gene TRBV30 combines with J gene TRBJ1-4; D gene ambiguous. Trimming pared 0 bases from V and 8 bases from J, leaving 7 bases between. Germline V gene data show CDR1 as GTSNPN and CDR2 as SVGIG (reference sequence). The CDR3 has 12 residues. The CDR3 bases are TGTGCCTGGAGTGTAACTCAAGAAAAACTGTTTTTT. It translates to CAWSVTQEKLFF.

This clone was found a few times. The chain is built from TRBV10-3 and TRBJ2-1; perhaps TRBD2 as D (6 bases). This CDR3 contains 16 residues. Germline V gene data show CDR1 as ENHRY and CDR2 as SYGVKD. Trimming stripped 5 bases from V and 7 bases from J, with 21 bases between. CDR3 in DNA: TGTGCCATCAGTACCAGCGACGGGACTTACGGAAATGAGCAGTTCTTC. It encodes CAISTSDGTYGNEQFF.

This clone was seen a few times. This rearrangement joins TRBV5-6 to TRBJ2-7; the D gene is possibly TRBD2 (6 bases). The CDR3 totals 12 residues. In germline, CDR1 is SGHDT, CDR2 YYEEEE. Trimming took 4 bases from V and 1 from J, leaving 6 bases between them. The CDR3 protein is CASSRGSYEQYF. In nucleotides, the CDR3 is TGTGCCAGCAGCCGGGGGTCCTACGAGCAGTACTTC.

The chain employs TRBV9 and TRBJ1-2; no definite D call. The length of the CDR3 is 17 residues. V was cut by 3 bases and J by 4 bases, with 22 bases left in between. Germline loops: CDR1 SGDLS, CDR2 YYNGEE. In DNA, the CDR3 is TGTGCCAGCAGCGCGACATCCGGGTCCTTAGCGATCTATGGCTACACCTTC. Translated, it gives CASSATSGSLAIYGYTF.

The gene calls are TRBV7-9 and TRBJ2-5; D is unresolved. Germline CDR1 reads SEHNR; CDR2 reads FQNEAQ (reference sequence). Trimming cost V 5 bases and J 1 base, with 20 bases left between them. The CDR3 runs to 17 residues. The CDR3 here is CASSPPGAGAAQETQYF. The CDR3 nucleotides read TGTGCCAGCAGCCCCCCCGGTGCCGGAGCCGCCCAAGAGACCCAGTACTTC.

This clone was observed once. The CDR3 is CASSATRTSGQPQHF. The CDR3 DNA sequence: TGTGCCAGCAGTGCAACAAGGACTTCAGGTCAGCCCCAGCATTTT. This rearrangement joins TRBV6-1 to TRBJ1-5, with D unresolved. V shed 4 bases and J shed 6 bases, with 16 bases lying between them. CDR1 and CDR2 from the germline V gene are MNHNS and SASEGT. The CDR3 is 15 residues long.

The genes are TRBV21-1 and TRBJ2-7; the tabulated D call, TRBD1, remains unverified against the DNA. TRBV21-1 is assigned pseudogene status. The CDR3 runs to 16 residues. For the CDR3, the DNA is TGTGCCAGCAGCAAAGTGGGCCGCGAAGGTCTCTACGAGCAGTACTTC. Amino acids: CASSKVGREGLYEQYF.